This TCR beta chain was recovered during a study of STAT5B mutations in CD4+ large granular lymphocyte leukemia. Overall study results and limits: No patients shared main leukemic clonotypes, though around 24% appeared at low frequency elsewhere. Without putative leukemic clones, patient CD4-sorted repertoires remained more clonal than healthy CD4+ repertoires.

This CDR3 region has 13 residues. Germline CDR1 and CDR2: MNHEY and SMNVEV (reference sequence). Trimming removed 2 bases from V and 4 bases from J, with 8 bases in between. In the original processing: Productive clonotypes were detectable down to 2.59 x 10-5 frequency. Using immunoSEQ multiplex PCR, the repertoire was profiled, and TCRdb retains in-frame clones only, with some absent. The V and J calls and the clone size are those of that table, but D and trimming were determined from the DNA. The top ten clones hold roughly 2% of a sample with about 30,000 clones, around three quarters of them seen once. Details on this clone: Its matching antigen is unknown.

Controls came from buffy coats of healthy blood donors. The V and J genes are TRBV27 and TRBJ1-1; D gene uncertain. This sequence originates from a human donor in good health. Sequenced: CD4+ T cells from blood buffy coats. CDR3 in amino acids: CASSLGKGTEAFF. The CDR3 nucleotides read TGTGCCAGCAGTTTAGGTAAGGGCACTGAAGCTTTCTTT.